The entry that follows covers one T cell receptor beta chain sequence. Antigen specificity is unknown. V lost 1 base and J 1 base, leaving 4 bases between the germline ends. This CDR3 has 13 amino acids. Germline CDR1 and CDR2: MGHRA and YSYEKL. PCR was performed using 60 Vbeta and 13 Jbeta primers. The assay was immunoSEQ multiplex PCR, and TCRdb's table has in-frame clones only and misses some. The sample lists fewer than 150,000 clones; around 80% were seen once. All the people who gave samples were healthy bone marrow donors. The data stem from a study of cytomegalovirus exposure and HLA in healthy donors. Study results and caveats: Presence/absence analyses supposed approximately even sequencing depth among donors. In a later analysis, specific HLA alleles were associated with 15,000 to 20,000 TCR beta sequences at a 0.05 false discovery rate. Most subjects had HLA-A and HLA-B alleles reportedly predicted accurately by TCR beta sequences.

Sequenced input: PBMCs. The receptor comes from a man aged 35 to 55 in good health and CMV-seropositive. The chain has TRBV4-1 and TRBJ1-1; D is unresolved. The CDR3 here is CASSQAGNTEAFF. CDR3 DNA sequence: TGCGCCAGCAGCCAAGCAGGGAACACTGAAGCTTTCTTT.